This TCR beta chain was recorded in a study of identical twins (dated by TCRdb to about 2016). Study-wide context: To test whether fetal clonotypes persist, this study deep-sequenced TCR alpha and beta repertoires from monozygotic twins, from unrelated adults of various ages, and from cord blood. Replicate twin experiments were performed at different times using different library preparation protocols to rule out contamination. General study outcomes and caveats: Fewer insertions were carried by abundant cord blood beta clonotypes; a weaker similar trend was observed in young adult naive repertoires, while no such trend was observed in memory repertoires. Compared with coincidental sharing between unrelated individuals, out-of-frame TCR alpha sequences shared between twins had an excess of sequences with low generation probability. Excess twin sharing in beta out-of-frame sequences was weaker because fewer shared sequences lowered the signal-to-noise ratio. In monozygotic twins, out-of-frame TCR alpha sharing was systematically underestimated by recombination models, although the models agreed with sharing between unrelated individuals. Invariant T cells such as MAIT and iNKT could partly confound zero-insertion analyses, although diverse VJ usage argued against such confounding for most clonotypes. Because the same donors could not be followed over many years, the conclusions relied on cross-sectional statistical analysis.

Receptor libraries were prepared by 5' RACE. TCRdb shows the sequencer as Illumina HiSeq 2000. A universal primer binding site was introduced by template switching, and a unique molecular identifier was present in the final cDNA, enabling accurate counting of TCR cDNA molecules. Specific primers in the conserved constant-segment region were used to synthesize first-strand cDNA for TCR alpha and beta chains. To control for contamination, each cDNA library was double barcoded with a SMART-Mk sample barcode plus Illumina barcodes. TruSeq adapter sequences and Illumina sample barcodes were added in two successive PCR steps. The Illumina HiSeq platform was used with custom primers to sequence TCR alpha and beta cDNA libraries. As for the authors' bioinformatics: MiGEC was used to process raw reads and extract unique molecular identifiers, and MiXCR was used to find CDR3 positions. For each individual, recombination models were inferred using an EM algorithm with the repgenHMM and IGoR tools. The tcR package in R was used for shared clonotype analysis, with sharing normalized by the product of cloneset sizes. Out-of-frame nonproductive sequences were analyzed to study raw recombination free of thymic and clonal selection effects. TCRdb cleaned the public reads at Q25 with fastp, built clones with MiXCR and kept in-frame beta chains. Rows with one shared CDR3 protein collapse into an entry with the most common genes and DNA. The V and J calls reflect TCRdb's pipeline rather than the authors' work. In this sample the table shows approximately 590,000 distinct CDR3 sequences, around 9.6% of which occur a single time. In total, the top ten clones hold roughly 3% of the sample.

Every donor in the study was a healthy Caucasian. Three pairs of female monozygotic twins, all aged about 18 to 29 years, made up the twin cohort. The RNA used for TCR libraries was isolated from peripheral blood mononuclear cells. A distance of 17 bases separates the germline ends of V and J, which lose 4 bases and 5 bases respectively. The germline V gene (reference sequence) yields LGHDT for CDR1 and YNNKEL for CDR2. The CDR3 comprises 15 residues, both ends counted. Here the CDR3 DNA is all that survives: 45 bases in frame from base 1. To note about this clonotype: This receptor's antigen is unknown. The final CDR3 position lacks the conserved phenylalanine or tryptophan, pointing to a likely read error.

The same sample was also used in a study of yellow fever vaccine responses in identical twins. As that second paper reports: According to the authors, in identical twins the way T cells responded to vaccination appeared partly convergent and partly personalized. Focusing on identical twins, the study followed the T cell clones that responded to the vaccine, and did so with precision.

Source material: PBMCs. The V gene is TRBV3-1 and the J gene is TRBJ1-2; perhaps TRBD1 is the D gene, with 5 bases matching. The sequence came from a woman aged 18-29 years in good health. The CDR3 is CASSPDGGWSYGYTS. The bases read TGTGCCAGCAGCCCCGATGGGGGGTGGTCGTATGGCTACACCTCC.